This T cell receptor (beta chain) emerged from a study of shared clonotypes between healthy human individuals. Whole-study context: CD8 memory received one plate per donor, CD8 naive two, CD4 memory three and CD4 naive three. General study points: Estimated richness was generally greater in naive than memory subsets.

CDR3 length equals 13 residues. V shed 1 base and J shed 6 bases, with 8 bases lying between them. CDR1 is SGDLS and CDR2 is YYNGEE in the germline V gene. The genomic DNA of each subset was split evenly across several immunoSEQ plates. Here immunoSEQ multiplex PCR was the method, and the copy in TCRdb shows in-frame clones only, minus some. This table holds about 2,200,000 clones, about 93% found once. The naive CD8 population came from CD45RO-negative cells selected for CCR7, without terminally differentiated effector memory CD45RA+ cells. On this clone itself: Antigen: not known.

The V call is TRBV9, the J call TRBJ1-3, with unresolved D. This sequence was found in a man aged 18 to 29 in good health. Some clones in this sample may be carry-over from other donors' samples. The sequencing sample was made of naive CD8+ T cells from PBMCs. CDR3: CASSVSGKNTIYF. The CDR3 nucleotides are TGTGCCAGCAGCGTATCGGGGAAAAACACCATATATTTT.